What follows are 14 T cell receptor beta chains derived from one specimen sequenced in a study of tumor-infiltrating lymphocytes in primary liver carcinoma. In addition to blood RNA drawn from unsorted whole blood, germline DNA was extracted. TCR beta cDNA was prepared out of 500 ng total RNA by means of a constant-region primer. ARM-PCR, slightly modified, supplied the TCR beta libraries through three nested multiplex PCR rounds. The two initial PCR rounds, roughly 11 cycles each, used TRBV1-TRBV30 forward and C-beta reverse primers. TCRdb used MiXCR to reprocess the multiplex PCR reads, holding one entry per CDR3 protein. The sample shows about 200,000 distinct CDR3 sequences, approximately 64% of them seen only once. The sequenced sample was peripheral blood. These receptors all come from an older woman with primary liver carcinoma and hepatitis B virus infection.

This chain links TRBV28 with TRBJ2-7; D is ambiguous. V dropped 10 bases and J dropped 1 base, with 17 bases sitting between them. CDR3 size: 14 residues. Germline values: CDR1 MDHEN, CDR2 SYDVKM. The CDR3 nucleotides read TGTGCCATCCATGCCGGTGGCAGGTCCTACGAGCAGTACTTC. Protein product: CAIHAGGRSYEQYF.

Regarding this clonotype: The CDR3 end shows no conserved phenylalanine or tryptophan, and so a read error is likely. The rearrangement links TRBV7-9 to TRBJ1-4, with D maybe TRBD1 (5 bases). CDR3 size: 14 residues. The V gene's germline CDR1 is SEHNR and CDR2 FQNEAQ (reference sequence). Trimming took off 3 bases at V and 0 bases at J, with 5 bases between the two ends. The CDR3 DNA reads TGTGCCAGCAGCTTGGGGGCAACTAATGAAAAACTGTTTCTT. Amino acids: CASSLGATNEKLFL.

Comments on this clonotype: One junction end does not reproduce the germline sequence, and a read error may be involved. The V gene is TRBV11-2, the J gene TRBJ2-1; TRBD2 aligns across 8 bases. CDR1 and CDR2 from the germline V gene are SGHAT and FQNNGV. The CDR3 loop spans 14 amino acids. This CDR3 reads CDSNTSGSYNEQFF. CDR3 DNA sequence: TGTGACAGCAATACTAGCGGCTCCTACAATGAGCAGTTCTTC.

The sample holds a few counts of this clonotype. This chain links TRBV5-4 with TRBJ2-1; D not certain. The CDR3 runs 15 residues. Trimming shortened V by 4 bases and J by 4 bases, and 15 bases separated the two germline ends. Germline V gives CDR1 SGHNT, CDR2 YYREEE (reference sequence). The CDR3 nucleotides are TGTGCCAGCAGCCCCCGACTGGGATCTTACAATGAGCAGTTCTTC. It codes for CASSPRLGSYNEQFF.

This chain uses TRBV28 with TRBJ1-1; D might be TRBD1 (5 bases). The CDR3 length is 13 residues. Germline loops: CDR1 MDHEN, CDR2 SYDVKM. V gave up 5 bases and J gave up 8 bases, with 15 bases separating them. DNA for the CDR3: TGTGCCAGCAGTATCCTTAGGGGACTGGAAGCTTTCTTT. It translates to CASSILRGLEAFF.

This clonotype was counted between two and nine times. V and J are TRBV12-3 or TRBV12-4 and TRBJ1-2, with D possibly TRBD1 on 5 matching bases. Trimming left V 4 bases short and J 10 bases short, with 16 bases between. The CDR3 runs 13 residues. CDR3 sequence (DNA): TGTGCCAGCAGTTACGGGACCCCCGCATTCTACACCTTC. This translates into CASSYGTPAFYTF.

About this clonotype: The junction departs from germline at one end; a sequencing error may be responsible. This chain uses TRBV10-2 with TRBJ1-2; tentatively, D is TRBD1 (6 bases). The CDR3 has 15 residues. Germline values: CDR1 WSHSY, CDR2 SAAADI. Written as DNA, the CDR3 is TGCACCAGCAGTACCGATGGGCAGGGGCTAGGTGGCTACACCTTC. Amino acids: CTSSTDGQGLGGYTF.

Note on this clonotype: The CDR3 end shows no conserved phenylalanine or tryptophan, and so a read error is likely. The chain is built from TRBV12-3 or TRBV12-4 and TRBJ2-7; D gene ambiguous. This CDR3 is built from 13 residues. V was clipped by 7 bases and J by 0 bases, with 10 bases between them. The CDR3 DNA sequence: TGTGCCAGCACCCTGACATCCTCCTACGAGCAGTACTTA. Translation: CASTLTSSYEQYL.

Notes on this clonotype: Its ends do not fully match the called genes, so a read error is possible. This chain connects TRBV29-1 to TRBJ2-1; a weak D match, TRBD2 (5 bases). The CDR3 runs 16 residues. From germline, CDR1 is SQVTM and CDR2 ANQGSEA. CDR3 loop: CRVADPISEQYNEQFF. CDR3 nucleotide sequence: TGCAGAGTTGCAGACCCCATTAGCGAACAATACAATGAGCAGTTCTTC.

As regards this clonotype: Possible read error: a much larger clone is one base away. The genes are TRBV14 and TRBJ2-1, with unresolved D. This CDR3 is 12 amino acids long. Trimming stripped 3 bases from V and 9 bases from J, with 9 bases between. Germline assignment: CDR1 SGHDN and CDR2 FVKESK. CDR3 sequence reads: CASSHTGPEQFF. The CDR3 DNA reads TGTGCCAGCAGCCATACGGGCCCTGAGCAGTTCTTC.

With regard to this clonotype: The conserved phenylalanine or tryptophan normally closing the CDR3 is absent here, so this likely arose from a read error. The chain employs TRBV6-5 and TRBJ2-6; 8 positions match TRBD1. The trim removed 10 bases at V and 2 bases at J, leaving 10 bases unmatched. The CDR3 loop spans 16 amino acids. CDR1 and CDR2 from the germline V gene are MNHEY and SVGAGI. CDR3 in DNA: TGTGCCAACAGGGGGACAGTGGAGGCTGGGGCCAACGTCCTGACTTTA. Protein sequence: CANRGTVEAGANVLTL.

V is TRBV7-9 and J is TRBJ2-2; TRBD2 matches 9 bases. The CDR3 spans 18 residues. The ends lost 4 bases at V and 5 bases at J; junction bases unmatched: 14. CDR1 and CDR2 from the germline V gene are SEHNR and FQNEAQ (reference sequence). The CDR3 DNA reads as TGTGCCAGCAGCTCCGGGCGCCTACTAGCGGGTAGAACCGGGGAGCTGTTTTTT. Its protein product is CASSSGRLLAGRTGELFF.

The chain links TRBV7-6 to TRBJ1-5, with D maybe TRBD1 (5 bases). This CDR3 is built from 14 residues. The V end was cut by 2 bases, the J end by 1 base, with 6 bases between. Germline V gives CDR1 SGHVS, CDR2 FNYEAQ. As DNA, the CDR3 is TGTGCCAGCAGCTTAAGGGACAGCAATCAGCCCCAGCATTTT. It yields the protein CASSLRDSNQPQHF.

This clonotype was detected only once. Since a much larger clone is just one base distant, this may be a read error. This likely comes from a read error, as the CDR3 has no conserved phenylalanine or tryptophan at its end. V is TRBV12-3 or TRBV12-4 and J is TRBJ1-1; 9 bases map to TRBD1. V lost 3 bases to trimming and J lost 6 bases; unmatched junction nucleotides: 5. This CDR3 has 14 amino acids. The CDR3 sequence is CASSLTGGKPEAFL. The DNA for the CDR3 is TGTGCCAGCAGTTTGACAGGGGGTAAGCCTGAAGCTTTCTTA.